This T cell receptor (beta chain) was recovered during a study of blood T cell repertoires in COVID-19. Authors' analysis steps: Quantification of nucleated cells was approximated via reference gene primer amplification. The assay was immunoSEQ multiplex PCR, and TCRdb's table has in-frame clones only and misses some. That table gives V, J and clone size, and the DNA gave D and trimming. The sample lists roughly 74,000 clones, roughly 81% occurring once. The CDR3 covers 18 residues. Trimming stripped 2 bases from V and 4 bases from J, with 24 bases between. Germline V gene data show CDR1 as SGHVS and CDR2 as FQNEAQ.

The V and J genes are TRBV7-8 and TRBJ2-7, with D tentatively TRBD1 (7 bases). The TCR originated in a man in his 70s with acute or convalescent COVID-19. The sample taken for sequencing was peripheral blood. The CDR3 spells CASSLPRTGHGGAYEQYF. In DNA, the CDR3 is TGTGCCAGCAGCTTACCCCGGACAGGTCACGGAGGGGCTTACGAGCAGTACTTC.